This record concerns one TCR beta chain sequence. Its target is unknown. This sample was taken from a study of T cells after yellow fever vaccination. The TCR cDNA carried a universal primer site and UMIs from 5'RACE template switching. MiXCR, applied by TCRdb to the 5' RACE reads, yields one record per CDR3 protein. There are 200,000 to 300,000 distinct CDR3 sequences in the sample; under 15% occur only once, and around 0.49% lies in the top ten. CDR1 is DFQATT and CDR2 is SNEGSKA in the germline V gene (reference sequence). The ends were cut back, 2 bases at V and 2 bases at J, with 13 bases in the middle. The CDR3 has 14 residues. Findings of the study overall: Among all clonotypes, a small share was observed in both CD4 and CD8 compartments. The secondary response was weaker but peaked faster, day 5 versus 15.

The specimen was CD4+ T cells sorted from PBMCs, collected 45 days after the yellow fever booster vaccination. J is TRBJ2-7 and V is TRBV20-1; tentative D call: TRBD2 (7 bases). This clonotype was sampled from a man aged 30 to 39 who received the YFV17D yellow fever vaccine. The CDR3 DNA reads as TGCAGTGCTAGAAGGGGGACTACGCCCTACGAGCAGTACTTC. Translated: CSARRGTTPYEQYF.